This record covers a single T cell receptor (beta chain). The target antigen is unknown. This entry belongs to a study of cytomegalovirus exposure and HLA in healthy donors. In the study overall: Falling in the Caucasian-associated ancestry cluster were roughly 86% of under 500 genotyped donors.

The PCR employed 60 Vbeta primers together with 13 Jbeta primers. Some clones are missing from TCRdb's copy, which holds only in-frame ones; the method was immunoSEQ multiplex PCR. The sample contains some 180,000 clones, 65% to 80% of which appear only once. This CDR3 has 14 amino acids. The germline CDR1 and CDR2 sequences are MNHNS and SASEGT. V was clipped by 5 bases and J by 3 bases, with 11 bases between them. The study's findings and limits: A missense variant in DCLRE1C was later tied to TCR beta V- and J-gene trimming.

The rearrangement uses TRBV6-1 and TRBJ2-1; TRBD2 might be the D (5 bases). The clonotype comes from a woman in her thirties in good health and CMV-seropositive. Material for sequencing was PBMCs. The CDR3 DNA reads TGTGCCAGCAGTCCCCGGAGGATCTACAATGAGCAGTTCTTC. This sequence encodes CASSPRRIYNEQFF.